This T cell receptor beta chain was documented in a study of blood T cell repertoires in COVID-19. Trimming removed 7 bases from V and 6 bases from J; junction bases left unmatched: 12. The CDR3 loop spans 15 amino acids. Germline loops: CDR1 SQVTM, CDR2 ANQGSEA. Libraries were prepared by immunoSEQ multiplex PCR; TCRdb keeps only in-frame clonotypes and omits some of them. The top ten hold around 4.5% of the sample, which has a few hundred thousand clones, roughly 89% seen once. Sequenced input: PBMCs or T cells enriched from blood (not recorded which). The chain recombines TRBV29-1 with TRBJ2-1; 10 nucleotides match TRBD2. The receptor was isolated from a woman aged 18 to 35 with acute COVID-19. In DNA form, the CDR3 reads TGCAGCGCCTTGATGGGTCTAGCGGGAGTCAATGAGCAGTTCTTC. It yields the protein CSALMGLAGVNEQFF.